The 23 T cell receptor beta chains below come from one sample, sequenced in a study of blood T cell repertoires in COVID-19. The protocol was immunoSEQ multiplex PCR, while the TCRdb copy is restricted to in-frame clones and leaves out a portion. In the table there are nearly 35,000 clones, around 85% of which are singletons. The source material was peripheral blood. The receptors were sampled from a human donor with acute or convalescent COVID-19. The donor label of this sample is uncertain.

The chain uses TRBV3-1 (or the pseudogene TRBV3-2) and TRBJ2-2, with 7 bases aligning to TRBD2. The trim removed 2 bases at V and 4 bases at J, leaving 1 base unmatched. The CDR3 is 14 residues long. Looked up from germline, CDR1 is LGHDT and CDR2 is YNNKEL (reference sequence). CDR3 sequence (DNA): TGTGCCAGCAGCCAAACGGGGGGCACCGGGGAGCTGTTTTTT. It yields the protein CASSQTGGTGELFF.

The V gene is TRBV4-3, the J gene TRBJ2-3; 7 bases match TRBD2. Unmatched junction bases numbered 6, after V lost 0 bases and J lost 6 bases. Germline V gene sequence: CDR1 LGHNA, CDR2 YSLEER. The CDR3 consists of 15 residues. The CDR3 is CASSQDGGGFDTQYF. The CDR3 coding sequence is TGCGCCAGCAGCCAAGATGGGGGGGGATTCGATACGCAGTATTTT.

The V and J genes are TRBV9 and TRBJ1-2, with 7 bases matching TRBD1. This CDR3 has 15 residues. V dropped 3 bases and J dropped 0; count of bases not matched to a gene: 5. The germline V gene encodes CDR1 SGDLS and CDR2 YYNGEE. The CDR3 is CASSARDSTNYGYTF. The CDR3, as DNA: TGTGCCAGCAGCGCCCGGGACAGTACTAACTATGGCTACACCTTC.

This rearrangement joins TRBV11-3 to TRBJ2-1, with 10 positions matching TRBD2. This CDR3 is built from 17 residues. V lost 2 bases and J lost 4; bases outside the gene matches: 8. Per the germline V gene, CDR1 is SGHNT and CDR2 is YENEEA. The CDR3 spells CASSLSGRAWPYNEQFF. CDR3 sequence (DNA): TGTGCCAGCAGCTTAAGCGGGAGGGCTTGGCCGTACAATGAGCAGTTCTTC.

J is TRBJ2-3 and V is TRBV7-3, with TRBD2 identical over 9 bases. Losses at the gene ends were 0 bases for V and 4 bases for J; bases not matched to a gene: 2. The germline CDR1 and CDR2 sequences are SGHTA and FQGTGA. CDR3 length equals 15 residues. DNA for the CDR3: TGTGCCAGCAGCTTAACTAGCGGGAGCGCAGATACGCAGTATTTT. Protein: CASSLTSGSADTQYF.

The genes are TRBV10-3 and TRBJ1-5, with TRBD1 matching 9 bases. V was clipped by 5 bases and J by 3 bases; unmatched bases: 8. Looked up from germline, CDR1 is ENHRY and CDR2 is SYGVKD. This CDR3 is 16 amino acids long. Here the CDR3 reads CAISNGDRVDNQPQHF. In DNA form, the CDR3 reads TGTGCCATCAGTAATGGGGACAGGGTGGACAATCAGCCCCAGCATTTT.

The V gene is TRBV11-3, the J gene TRBJ1-1; 9 bases match TRBD1. Germline-derived CDR1 and CDR2 are SGHNT and YENEEA. J was trimmed by 11 bases and V by 5 bases; bases with no gene match: 6. CDR3 length equals 12 residues. For the CDR3, the DNA is TGTGCCAGCAGCGGACAGGGGATAGGTGCTTTCTTT. It is translated as CASSGQGIGAFF.

In the case of this clone: An end of the junction differs from the germline gene, which may be a read error. The gene calls are TRBV6-5 and TRBJ1-1; 8 bases agree with TRBD1. CDR1 is MNHEY, CDR2 SVGAGI, per germline. The CDR3 loop spans 11 amino acids. The CDR3 sequence: CASRTELGQEF. CDR3 nucleotides: TGTGCCAGCAGAACCGAGTTGGGACAGGAGTTT.

There are a few counts of this clone. The CDR3 loop is CASSLGGQNTEAFF. The CDR3 DNA follows: TGCGCCAGCAGCTTAGGGGGTCAAAACACTGAAGCTTTCTTT. This chain links TRBV5-1 with TRBJ1-1, with a tentative D call TRBD1 (6 bases). Trimming pared 2 bases from V and 2 bases from J, leaving 10 bases between. The CDR3 runs 14 residues. Germline V gene lookup returns CDR1 SGHRS and CDR2 YFSETQ.

This rearrangement joins TRBV7-9 to TRBJ1-2; D may be TRBD1 (5 bases). V was shortened by 4 bases and J by 6 bases, with 12 bases between the two germline ends. CDR1 and CDR2 from the germline V gene are SEHNR and FQNEAQ (reference sequence). The CDR3 loop spans 13 amino acids. CDR3 nucleotide sequence: TGTGCCAGCAGCTCCGGGGGGTGGGATGGCTACACCTTC. Translating gives CASSSGGWDGYTF.

The chain is built from TRBV30 and TRBJ1-2, with TRBD1 matching 8 bases. The CDR3 extends over 16 amino acids. Germline V CDR1 and CDR2: GTSNPN, SVGIG (reference sequence). V lost 2 bases to trimming and J lost 2 bases; unmatched junction nucleotides: 10. The CDR3 DNA is TGTGCCTGGAGTCGACAGGGGCTCGCTAGGAACTATGGCTACACCTTC. Amino acid sequence: CAWSRQGLARNYGYTF.

The chain employs TRBV11-3 and TRBJ1-1; 8 positions match TRBD1. The CDR3 runs to 15 residues. Germline V gene sequence: CDR1 SGHNT, CDR2 YENEEA. V gave up 5 bases and J gave up 4 bases; unmatched junction bases: 9. The CDR3: CASSGRQGFSTEAFF. The CDR3 nucleotides are TGTGCCAGCAGCGGAAGACAGGGGTTTAGCACTGAAGCTTTCTTT.

This sequence joins TRBV6-5 and TRBJ1-5, with 7 bases matching TRBD1. The ends lost 8 bases at V and 0 bases at J; junction bases unmatched: 4. Germline CDR1 reads MNHEY; CDR2 reads SVGAGI. This CDR3 has 14 amino acids. The CDR3, as DNA: TGTGCCAGCGACAGGGTCGATAGCAATCAGCCCCAGCATTTT. It translates to CASDRVDSNQPQHF.

J is TRBJ1-5 and V is TRBV28; D is undetermined. The germline V gene has CDR1 MDHEN and CDR2 SYDVKM. The CDR3 is 14 residues long. V gave up 2 bases and J gave up 6 bases, with 11 bases separating them. DNA for the CDR3: TGTGCCAGCAGTTTAGATGCAGTCAGTCAGCCCCAGCATTTT. This codes for CASSLDAVSQPQHF.

This clone was counted only a few times. The genes are TRBV5-1 and TRBJ2-2; TRBD2 might be the D (6 bases). This CDR3 region has 14 residues. The germline CDR1 and CDR2 sequences are SGHRS and YFSETQ. Trimming took 5 bases from V and 9 from J, leaving 17 bases between them. This CDR3 reads CASRSTPGERELFF. The CDR3 DNA sequence: TGCGCCAGCAGATCAACCCCGGGGGAGCGGGAGCTGTTTTTT. Variable domain in full (rest from reference TRBV5-1 and TRBJ2-2): KAGVTQTPRYLIKTRGQQVTLSCSPISGHRSVSWYQQTPGQGLQFLFEYFSETQRNKGNFPGRFSGRQFSNSRSEMNVSTLELGDSALYLCASRSTPGERELFFGEGSRLTVL.

The chain uses TRBV27 and TRBJ1-2; D gene ambiguous. The CDR3 covers 15 residues. Trimming removed 11 bases at V and 0 bases at J, with 19 bases between. CDR1 and CDR2 from the germline V gene are MNHEY and SMNVEV (reference sequence). CDR3 nucleotides: TGTGCCTCCTCCGTAAGCGGGAACGCTAACTATGGCTACACCTTC. Protein product: CASSVSGNANYGYTF.

The chain uses TRBV28 and TRBJ1-3, with a possible D match to TRBD1 (5 bases). The CDR3 length is 17 residues. Trimming stripped 6 bases from V and 3 bases from J, with 21 bases between. The germline gives CDR1 MDHEN, CDR2 SYDVKM. CDR3 sequence (DNA): TGTGCCAGCAGCCGCGGAGGCGGGGGTTTAGGTGGAAACACCATATATTTT. Translated, it gives CASSRGGGGLGGNTIYF. The full variable domain, with the rest looked up from reference TRBV28 and TRBJ1-3, is DVKVTQSSRYLVKRTGEKVFLECVQDMDHENMFWYRQDPGLGLRLIYFSYDVKMKEKGDIPEGYSVSREKKERFSLILESASTNQTSMYLCASSRGGGGLGGNTIYFGEGSWLTVV.

The chain employs TRBV4-1 and TRBJ1-2; D is unresolved. CDR3 length: 15 residues. Trimming removed 4 bases at V and 4 bases at J, with 16 bases between. The germline V gene encodes CDR1 MGHRA and CDR2 YSYEKL. CDR3 bases: TGCGCCAGCAGCCTGTCCGAGGAGAGCCCCTATGGCTACACCTTC. Translating it yields CASSLSEESPYGYTF.

The rearrangement uses TRBV4-2 and TRBJ2-1; maybe TRBD2 (6 bases). Between the trimmed V and J ends, which lost 0 bases and 5 bases, there was a span of 14 bases. The CDR3 is made up of 16 amino acids. Germline CDR1 reads LGHNA; CDR2 reads YNFKEQ. The CDR3 sequence is CASSQEGGSVNNEQFF. CDR3 coding DNA: TGTGCCAGCAGCCAAGAAGGAGGGAGCGTCAACAATGAGCAGTTCTTC.

V usage is TRBV3-1 (or the pseudogene TRBV3-2) and J usage is TRBJ2-2; D might be TRBD2 (5 bases). The CDR3 has 15 residues. Germline CDR1 is LGHDT and CDR2 is YNNKEL (reference sequence). Trimming took 1 base from V and 1 from J, leaving 7 bases between them. The CDR3 region has the DNA TGTGCCAGCAGCCAAGGGACTCAGAACACCGGGGAGCTGTTTTTT. Translated: CASSQGTQNTGELFF.

The chain uses TRBV19 and TRBJ1-5; 9 bases map to TRBD1. The junction had 9 bases not matched to a gene; V was cut back by 8 bases and J by 7 bases. The CDR3 consists of 14 residues. Per the germline V gene, CDR1 is LNHDA and CDR2 is SQIVND (reference sequence). CDR3 in amino acids: CASRDRERGQPQHF. The DNA of the CDR3 is TGTGCCAGTCGGGACAGGGAGCGCGGCCAGCCCCAGCATTTT. Variable domain in full (rest from reference TRBV19 and TRBJ1-5): DGGITQSPKYLFRKEGQNVTLSCEQNLNHDAMYWYRQDPGQGLRLIYYSQIVNDFQKGDIAEGYSVSREKKESFPLTVTSAQKNPTAFYLCASRDRERGQPQHFGDGTRLSIL.

The J gene is TRBJ1-4, the V gene TRBV11-2, with 7 nucleotides matching TRBD1. The CDR3 has 17 residues. V dropped 5 bases and J dropped 4; count of bases not matched to a gene: 13. Germline V CDR1 and CDR2: SGHAT, FQNNGV. CDR3 DNA sequence: TGTGCCAGCAGCCCACAAACTCCGGGACAGATTAATGAAAAACTGTTTTTT. This gives the protein CASSPQTPGQINEKLFF.

This clone was seen a single time. The V gene is TRBV27, the J gene TRBJ2-2; TRBD1 agrees at 10 bases. Germline CDR1 reads MNHEY; CDR2 reads SMNVEV (reference sequence). After removal of 6 bases from V and 6 bases from J, the junction contained 13 bases not matched to a gene. The CDR3 is 17 residues long. The CDR3 protein is CASRPLIGTGVAGELFF. In DNA, the CDR3 is TGTGCCAGCAGACCTCTGATAGGGACAGGGGTTGCCGGGGAGCTGTTTTTT.